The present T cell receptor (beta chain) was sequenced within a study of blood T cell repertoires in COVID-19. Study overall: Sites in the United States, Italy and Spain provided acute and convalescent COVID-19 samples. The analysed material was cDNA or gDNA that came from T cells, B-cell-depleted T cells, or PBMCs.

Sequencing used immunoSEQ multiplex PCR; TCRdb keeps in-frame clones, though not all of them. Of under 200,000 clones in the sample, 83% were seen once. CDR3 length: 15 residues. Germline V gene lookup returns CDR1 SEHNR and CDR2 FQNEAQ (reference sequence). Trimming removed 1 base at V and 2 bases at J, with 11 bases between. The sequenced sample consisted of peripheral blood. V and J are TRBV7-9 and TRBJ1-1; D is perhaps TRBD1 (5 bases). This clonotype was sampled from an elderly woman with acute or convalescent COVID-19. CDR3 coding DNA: TGTGCCAGCAGCTTAGAAGGGGTAAGAAACACTGAAGCTTTCTTT. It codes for CASSLEGVRNTEAFF. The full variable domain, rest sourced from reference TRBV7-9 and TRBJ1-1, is DTGVSQNPRHKITKRGQNVTFRCDPISEHNRLYWYRQTLGQGPEFLTYFQNEAQLEKSRLLSDRFSAERPKGSFSTLEIQRTEQGDSAMYLCASSLEGVRNTEAFFGQGTRLTVV.